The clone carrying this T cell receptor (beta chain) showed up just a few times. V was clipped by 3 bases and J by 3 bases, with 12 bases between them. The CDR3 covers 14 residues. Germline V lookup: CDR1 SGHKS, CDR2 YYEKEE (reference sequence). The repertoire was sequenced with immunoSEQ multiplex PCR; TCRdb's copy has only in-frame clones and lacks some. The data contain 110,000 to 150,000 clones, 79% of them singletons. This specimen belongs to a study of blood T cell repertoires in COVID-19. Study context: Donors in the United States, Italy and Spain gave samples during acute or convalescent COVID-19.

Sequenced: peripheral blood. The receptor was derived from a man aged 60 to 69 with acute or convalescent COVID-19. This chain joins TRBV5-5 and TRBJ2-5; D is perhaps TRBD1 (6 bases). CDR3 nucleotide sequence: TGTGCCAGCAGCTGGGACATGGGGAAAGAGACCCAGTACTTC. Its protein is CASSWDMGKETQYF.